These 9 T cell receptor beta chains originate from one sample sequenced in a study of cytomegalovirus exposure and HLA in healthy donors. Primers included in the PCR were 60 Vbeta and 13 Jbeta primers. Assay used: immunoSEQ multiplex PCR; TCRdb lists only in-frame clones, some missing. The sample shows 130,000 to 150,000 clones, 77% of them seen only once. The sample consisted of PBMCs. The receptors here all came from a woman between 45 and 65 years old in good health and CMV-seronegative.

The rearrangement uses TRBV6-1 and TRBJ1-1, with D uncertain. V lost 8 bases and J 1 base, leaving 5 bases between the germline ends. CDR1 MNHNS and CDR2 SASEGT come from the germline V gene. The CDR3 covers 11 residues. The CDR3 loop reads CASGRNTEAFF. For the CDR3, the DNA is TGTGCCAGCGGGCGGAACACTGAAGCTTTCTTT.

V and J are TRBV28 and TRBJ1-2, with 8 nucleotides matching TRBD1. Losses at the gene ends were 8 bases for V and 5 bases for J; bases not matched to a gene: 10. The CDR3 is made up of 14 amino acids. Germline values: CDR1 MDHEN, CDR2 SYDVKM. CDR3 sequence (DNA): TGTGCCAGCTTCGGGACAGGATTTTATTATGGCTACACCTTC. It translates to CASFGTGFYYGYTF.

This sequence joins TRBV28 and TRBJ1-4; D perhaps matches TRBD1 (5 bases). This CDR3 contains 11 residues. CDR1 is MDHEN and CDR2 is SYDVKM in the germline V gene. Trimming shortened V by 3 bases and J by 10 bases, and 6 bases separated the two germline ends. The CDR3 sequence is CASSLGGKLFF. The CDR3 coding sequence is TGTGCCAGCAGTTTGGGGGGAAAACTGTTTTTT.

V is TRBV27 and J is TRBJ2-1, with 8 nucleotides matching TRBD2. The CDR3 consists of 19 residues. Germline V gene lookup returns CDR1 MNHEY and CDR2 SMNVEV (reference sequence). J gave up 1 base and V 4 bases, and 15 bases lay outside the gene matches. CDR3 sequence (DNA): TGTGCCAGCAGTTCCACCGGGGGGGCCTTCTCTTCTTCCTACAATGAGCAGTTCTTC. Its protein product is CASSSTGGAFSSSYNEQFF.

This chain uses TRBV10-3 with TRBJ1-2, with D possibly being TRBD1 (6 bases). Per germline, CDR1 ENHRY and CDR2 SYGVKD. The CDR3 is made up of 12 amino acids. V lost 2 bases to trimming and J lost 7 bases, with 8 bases between them. CDR3 sequence: CAISEQGSGYTF. For the CDR3, the DNA is TGTGCCATCAGTGAGCAGGGGAGTGGCTACACCTTC.

The rearrangement uses TRBV7-2 and TRBJ2-3; 12 bases map to TRBD2. V lost 0 bases, J lost 6 bases, and 7 bases stayed unmatched. Germline V gene sequence: CDR1 SGHTA, CDR2 FQGNSA. This CDR3 spans 17 amino acids. CDR3 DNA: TGTGCCAGCAGCTTAGCAAGGCTAGCGGGGGGGCCGGATACGCAGTATTTT. Translating it yields CASSLARLAGGPDTQYF. Combining the CDR3 with reference TRBV7-2 and TRBJ2-3 gives the whole variable domain GAGVSQSPSNKVTEKGKDVELRCDPISGHTALYWYRQSLGQGLEFLIYFQGNSAPDKSGLPSDRFSAERTGGSVSTLTIQRTQQEDSAVYLCASSLARLAGGPDTQYFGPGTRLTVL.

The rearrangement links TRBV5-1 to TRBJ1-2, with a tentative D call TRBD1 (5 bases). The ends were cut back, 4 bases at V and 7 bases at J, with 11 bases in the middle. The CDR3 spans 12 residues. In germline, CDR1 is SGHRS, CDR2 YFSETQ. CDR3 DNA sequence: TGCGCCAGCAGCCAAGATCAGGGTGGCTACACCTTC. It specifies CASSQDQGGYTF. Full variable domain (outside the CDR3, taken from reference TRBV5-1 and TRBJ1-2): KAGVTQTPRYLIKTRGQQVTLSCSPISGHRSVSWYQQTPGQGLQFLFEYFSETQRNKGNFPGRFSGRQFSNSRSEMNVSTLELGDSALYLCASSQDQGGYTFGSGTRLTVV.

J is TRBJ2-5 and V is TRBV18; D remains ambiguous. V was pared by 5 bases and J by 0 bases, with 7 bases between. Germline lookup yields CDR1 KGHSH and CDR2 LQKENI. The CDR3 totals 13 residues. CDR3 bases: TGTGCCAGCTCAGGCGGATACCAAGAGACCCAGTACTTC. Its translation is CASSGGYQETQYF.

The rearrangement uses TRBV28 and TRBJ1-2; D might be TRBD1 (5 bases). V lost 6 bases and J lost 4, with 21 bases in between. Germline V lookup: CDR1 MDHEN, CDR2 SYDVKM. This CDR3 is 16 amino acids long. Written as DNA, the CDR3 is TGTGCCAGCAGCACAGGACAAGGAATCGGGTCCTATGGCTACACCTTC. It is translated as CASSTGQGIGSYGYTF.